The sequence of this T cell receptor beta chain was determined in a study of CD8 T cells in Susac syndrome (dated by TCRdb to the late 2010s). With respect to the entire study: Repertoire sequencing was used to test whether CD8+ T cell activation and differentiation in Susac syndrome was antigen driven. The clonality of the CD8+ T cell repertoire was compared across more than 9 healthy donors, about 14 Susac syndrome patients and fewer than 16 multiple sclerosis patients. Study-level results and caveats: The study acknowledged that relatively few individuals were included in the TCR sequencing and HLA analysis.

Worth noting for this clonotype: Its target antigen remains unknown. Base quality data are lacking; no much larger clone is found one base away.

The CDR3 goes from the cysteine to the phenylalanine over 13 residues. Solely the CDR3 DNA is kept, with 39 bases framed from the first base. The germline V gene provides CDR1 KGHSH and CDR2 LQKENI. V is pared back by 3 bases and J by 5 bases, with 10 bases lying between the germline termini. RNA was extracted using the RNeasy kit, and about 0.45 to 1 microgram was reverse transcribed with random hexamers. The immunoSEQ multiplex PCR assay, which covers 54 Vbeta and 13 Jbeta segments, was used to amplify TCR beta CDR3 regions. To correct PCR amplification bias, a synthetic template baseline was used for both primer optimization and computational correction. The paper's processing steps were these. Only productive sequences were kept, with reads annotated to V, D and J genes according to IMGT and analyzed in immunoSEQ Analyzer. Clonality was calculated as one minus the Shannon entropy normalized by log2 of the number of productive unique sequences. Public and private clones were assessed among the 100 most prevalent clones of each patient and control. Clones were defined as Susac-specific if absent from the healthy and MS cohorts, from 900 to 1,200 published viral clones and from other ImmuneACCESS disease sequences. TCRdb reprocessing: public reads trimmed at Q25 with fastp, clones called with MiXCR, in-frame beta chains kept. CDR3 protein sequences are deduplicated, and each keeps its most common genes and DNA. These V and J calls rely on TCRdb rather than the paper's analysis. The sample yields more than 55,000 distinct CDR3 sequences; 95% were counted once. The ten largest clones take up 0.2% to 0.25% of the sample.

High-throughput TCR beta sequencing profiled peripheral blood CD8+ and CD4+ T cells from healthy donors, Susac syndrome patients and multiple sclerosis patients. Healthy donors were included as age- and sex-matched controls. Bulk CD8+ and CD4+ T cells were purified magnetically by negative isolation, whereas CD8+ TEMRA cells were enriched by FACS. Blood was drawn into EDTA tubes, processed within 24 hours, and PBMCs were isolated by density gradient centrifugation. PBMCs intended for TCR sequencing were cryopreserved in liquid nitrogen and thawed later in a water bath at 37 degrees C. The sorted or isolated CD4+, CD8+ and CD8+ TEMRA cells reached a purity of at least 90%.

The sequence links TRBV18 to TRBJ2-5, with no confident D gene call. The origin of this receptor is a human donor in good health. The sample consisted of CD8+ T cells from PBMCs. The nucleotide sequence reads TGTGCCAGCTCACCGGCCCTAACCGAGACCCAGTACTTC. Its translation is CASSPALTETQYF.